A selection of T cell receptor beta chains follows, all from one sample in a study of blood T cell repertoires in COVID-19. The repertoire was sequenced with immunoSEQ multiplex PCR; TCRdb's copy has only in-frame clones and lacks some. The sample records around 450,000 clones, around nine tenths being singletons. What was sequenced was peripheral blood. All receptors come from a woman in her 30s with acute or convalescent COVID-19. CDR3s include the opening cysteine and the closing phenylalanine or tryptophan. Each record gives: CDR3 protein, CDR3 DNA, CDR3 length, V gene, D gene, J gene. D genes are given only for firm matches.

CASSVAGGKSDTQYF,TGTGCCAGCAGCGTAGCGGGGGGGAAGTCAGATACGCAGTATTTT,15,TRBV9,TRBD2,TRBJ2-3
CASSVEGVTGELFF,TGTGCCAGCAGCGTAGAAGGGGTCACCGGGGAGCTGTTTTTT,14,TRBV9,NA,TRBJ2-2
CTSSTRVRRLYEQYF,TGCACCAGCAGCACCAGGGTCCGGCGGTTATACGAGCAGTACTTC,15,TRBV1,NA,TRBJ2-7
CASSQPGRENTDTQYF,TGTGCCAGCAGCCAGCCAGGGAGGGAGAACACAGATACGCAGTATTTT,16,TRBV4-2,TRBD2,TRBJ2-3
CASNPTGSYGYTF,TGTGCCAGCAACCCCACAGGGTCCTATGGCTACACCTTC,13,TRBV6-5,NA,TRBJ1-2
CASSTGGSYGYTF,TGTGCCAGCAGTACAGGGGGCTCCTATGGCTACACCTTC,13,TRBV28,TRBD1,TRBJ1-2
CASSEAQVNSPLHF,TGTGCCAGCAGTGAGGCACAGGTTAATTCACCCCTCCACTTT,14,TRBV2,NA,TRBJ1-6
CASTGGGSFYGYTF,TGTGCCAGCACGGGAGGGGGCAGCTTCTATGGCTACACCTTC,14,TRBV2,TRBD1,TRBJ1-2
CASSYKGSLSGYTF,TGTGCCAGCAGTTATAAGGGGTCTCTTTCTGGCTACACCTTC,14,TRBV28,NA,TRBJ1-2
CASLVYPKAHTQYF,TGTGCCAGCCTAGTTTATCCGAAGGCACATACGCAGTATTTT,14,TRBV6-5,NA,TRBJ2-3
CASSPLGSEGADTQYF,TGCGCCAGCAGCCCCTTAGGGAGTGAGGGCGCAGATACGCAGTATTTT,16,TRBV4-1,NA,TRBJ2-3
CASSEEQVTIEQYF,TGTGCCAGCAGTGAAGAGCAGGTCACCATAGAGCAGTACTTC,14,TRBV2,NA,TRBJ2-7
CASSQPGYEQYF,TGTGCCAGCAGCCAACCAGGCTACGAGCAGTACTTC,12,TRBV3-1/TRBV3-2,NA,TRBJ2-7
CASSDQGNNSPLHF,TGTGCCAGCAGTGATCAGGGGAATAATTCACCCCTCCACTTT,14,TRBV2,NA,TRBJ1-6
CASSLGHSNQPQHF,TGTGCCAGCAGCTTAGGTCATTCCAATCAGCCCCAGCATTTT,14,TRBV11-3,NA,TRBJ1-5
CASSPSGPAKNIQYF,TGTGCCAGCAGCCCTAGCGGGCCCGCCAAAAACATTCAGTACTTC,15,TRBV9,TRBD2,TRBJ2-4
CASSAQGPGANQPQHF,TGCGCCAGCAGCGCACAGGGGCCCGGTGCCAATCAGCCCCAGCATTTT,16,TRBV4-1,TRBD1,TRBJ1-5
CASSRDSLRETQYF,TGTGCCAGCAGTCGGGACTCCCTGCGGGAGACCCAGTACTTC,14,TRBV6-5,NA,TRBJ2-5
CATSVANEQFF,TGTGCCACCAGTGTTGCGAATGAGCAGTTCTTC,11,TRBV24-1,NA,TRBJ2-1
CASSLGGTAIHEQYF,TGCGCCAGCAGCTTGGGAGGGACAGCTATCCACGAGCAGTACTTC,15,TRBV5-1,TRBD1,TRBJ2-7
CAWSVHLGTAIISGNTIYF,TGTGCCTGGAGTGTACACCTCGGGACAGCTATTATCTCTGGAAACACCATATATTTT,19,TRBV30,TRBD1,TRBJ1-3
CASSIALVAFF,TGTGCCAGTAGTATAGCCTTAGTTGCTTTCTTT,11,TRBV19,NA,TRBJ1-1
CASSLGQTGNTIYF,TGCGCCAGCAGCTTGGGACAGACTGGAAACACCATATATTTT,14,TRBV5-1,NA,TRBJ1-3
CASSTKGIETQYF,TGTGCCAGCAGTACGAAGGGGATTGAGACCCAGTACTTC,13,TRBV2,NA,TRBJ2-5
CASSVAQAANYGYTF,TGTGCCAGCAGTGTTGCGCAGGCAGCTAACTATGGCTACACCTTC,15,TRBV2,NA,TRBJ1-2